The 10 T cell receptor beta chains presented below share a single source sample, sequenced in a study of T cell responses to AZD1222 COVID-19 vaccine. The assay was immunoSEQ multiplex PCR, and TCRdb's table has in-frame clones only and misses some. The repertoire holds 95,000 to 110,000 clones, with 80% to 95% as singletons. The material was peripheral blood, obtained on day 0 of AZD1222 vaccination. Receptor source: an adult in good health.

This sequence joins TRBV11-2 and TRBJ1-1, with D maybe TRBD1 (5 bases). The CDR3 is 12 residues long. Germline V lookup: CDR1 SGHAT, CDR2 FQNNGV. V was pared by 6 bases and J by 2 bases, with 7 bases between. The CDR3 coding sequence is TGTGCCAGCAGAAGGGGTAACACTGAAGCTTTCTTT. It specifies CASRRGNTEAFF.

J is TRBJ2-5 and V is TRBV7-8; D could derive from TRBD1 or TRBD2 (5 bases each). The CDR3 loop spans 15 amino acids. Trimming took off 6 bases at V and 1 base at J, with 15 bases between the two ends. In germline, CDR1 is SGHVS, CDR2 FQNEAQ. CDR3 DNA: TGTGCCAGCAGAAATGGTCGGGGCTTCCAAGAGACCCAGTACTTC. Residues: CASRNGRGFQETQYF.

This clone was detected only once. The genes are TRBV10-1 and TRBJ2-1; D gene unclear. Trimming left V 3 bases short and J 2 bases short, with 20 bases between. This CDR3 has 18 amino acids. CDR1 is WNHNN and CDR2 is SYGVQD in the germline V gene (reference sequence). The CDR3 nucleotides read TGCGCCAGCAGTGACCACCCCGACGTCCAGGTCCCCTACAATGAGCAGTTCTTC. Its translation: CASSDHPDVQVPYNEQFF.

CDR3 sequence (DNA): TGTGCCAGCAGTTACTCGATTACGGGACACTCCTACGAGCAGTACTTC. Amino acids: CASSYSITGHSYEQYF. J is TRBJ2-7 and V is TRBV6-5, with D possibly being TRBD1 (6 bases). Germline CDR1 is MNHEY and CDR2 is SVGAGI. CDR3 length: 16 residues. V was shortened by 0 bases and J by 0 bases, with 12 bases between the two germline ends.

The V call is TRBV27, the J call TRBJ2-3; D gene uncertain. Germline CDR1 MNHEY, CDR2 SMNVEV (reference sequence). V lost 3 bases and J 1 base, leaving 8 bases between the germline ends. The length of the CDR3 is 14 residues. The DNA for the CDR3 is TGTGCCAGCAGTTTTTTGGGTGGCACAGATACGCAGTATTTT. Its protein product is CASSFLGGTDTQYF.

The chain is built from TRBV9 and TRBJ2-3, with D perhaps assigned TRBD1 or TRBD2 (5 bases each). Deletions cut 0 bases from V and 1 base from J, with 9 bases between. The CDR3 runs 15 residues. Germline V gene data show CDR1 as SGDLS and CDR2 as YYNGEE. The CDR3 DNA reads TGTGCCAGCAGCGTAGGGGGACCTCGCACAGATACGCAGTATTTT. Protein sequence: CASSVGGPRTDTQYF. Drawing the rest from reference TRBV9 and TRBJ2-3, the complete variable domain is DSGVTQTPKHLITATGQRVTLRCSPRSGDLSVYWYQQSLDQGLQFLIQYYNGEERAKGNILERFSAQQFPDLHSELNLSSLELGDSALYFCASSVGGPRTDTQYFGPGTRLTVL.

This chain uses TRBV14 with TRBJ1-1; TRBD1 is a possible D gene (5 bases). Trimming left V 3 bases short and J 4 bases short, with 9 bases between. CDR1 SGHDN and CDR2 FVKESK come from the germline V gene. The CDR3 totals 13 residues. CDR3 coding DNA: TGTGCCAGCAGCCAGCAGGGCGGCACTGAAGCTTTCTTT. It translates to CASSQQGGTEAFF.

The genes are TRBV2 and TRBJ1-1; a possible D gene is TRBD1 (5 bases). Germline CDR1 SNHLY, CDR2 FYNNEI. V was pared by 2 bases and J by 3 bases, with 7 bases between. This CDR3 is built from 13 residues. The CDR3, as DNA: TGTGCCAGCAGTGAATGGACATACACTGAAGCTTTCTTT. This translates into CASSEWTYTEAFF.

The chain has TRBV6-2 or TRBV6-3 and TRBJ2-7; D gene ambiguous. V was pared by 2 bases and J by 6 bases, with 8 bases between. The CDR3 length is 12 residues. Germline loops: CDR1 MNHEY, CDR2 SVGEGT. The CDR3 here is CASSYSRAEQYF. CDR3 DNA sequence: TGTGCCAGCAGTTACAGCCGGGCCGAGCAGTACTTC.

The rearrangement joins TRBV30 to TRBJ1-2; no definite D call. The CDR3 consists of 13 residues. Germline CDR1 reads GTSNPN; CDR2 reads SVGIG (reference sequence). The V end lost 3 bases, the J end lost 4 bases, and 12 bases lay between the germline ends. This CDR3 is CAWRGGPRYGYTF. CDR3 nucleotides: TGTGCCTGGAGAGGAGGGCCCCGCTATGGCTACACCTTC. The complete variable domain, with remaining parts taken from reference TRBV30 and TRBJ1-2, reads SQTIHQWPATLVQPVGSPLSLECTVEGTSNPNLYWYRQAAGRGLQLLFYSVGIGQISSEVPQNLSASRPQDRQFILSSKKLLLSDSGFYLCAWRGGPRYGYTFGSGTRLTVV.